This TCR beta chain stems from a study of blood T cell repertoires in COVID-19. Turning to the study itself: Samples came from the United States, Italy and Spain, spanning acute and convalescent COVID-19.

Original processing notes: Quantification of nucleated cells was approximated via reference gene primer amplification. Sequenced by immunoSEQ multiplex PCR; TCRdb stores in-frame clones only, minus some. Clone size and V and J calls were adopted from that table, with D and trimming inferred from the DNA. The sample contains about 190,000 clones, almost 85% of which appear only once. The CDR3 extends over 12 amino acids. The germline gives CDR1 MGHRA, CDR2 YSYEKL. Trimming removed 0 bases at V and 6 bases at J, with 6 bases between. The sample comprised peripheral blood. The V and J genes are TRBV4-1 and TRBJ2-7, with D uncertain. The TCR comes from a woman between 65 and 79 years old with active or convalescent COVID-19. Written as DNA, the CDR3 is TGCGCCAGCAGCCAAGACGCGAGCGAGCAGTACTTC. Its translation: CASSQDASEQYF.